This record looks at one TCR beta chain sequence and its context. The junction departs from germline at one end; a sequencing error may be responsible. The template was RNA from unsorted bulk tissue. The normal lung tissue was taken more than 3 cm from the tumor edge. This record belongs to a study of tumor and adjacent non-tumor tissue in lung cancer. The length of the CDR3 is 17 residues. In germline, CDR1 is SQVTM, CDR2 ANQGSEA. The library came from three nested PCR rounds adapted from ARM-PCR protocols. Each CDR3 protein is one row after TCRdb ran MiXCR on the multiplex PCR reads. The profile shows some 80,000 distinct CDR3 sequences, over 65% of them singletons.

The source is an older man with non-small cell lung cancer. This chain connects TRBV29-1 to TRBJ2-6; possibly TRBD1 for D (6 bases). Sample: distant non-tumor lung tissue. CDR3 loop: CSVEDLGGPSGANILTF. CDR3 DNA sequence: TGCAGCGTTGAAGATCTTGGGGGCCCTTCTGGGGCCAACATCCTGACTTTC. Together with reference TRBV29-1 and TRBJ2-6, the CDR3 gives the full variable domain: SAVISQKPSRDICQRGTSLTIQCQVDSQVTMMFWYRQQPGQSLTLIATANQGSEATYESGFVIDKFPISRPNLTFSTLTVSNMSPEDSSIYLCSVEDLGGPSGANILTFGAGSRLTVL.